The T cell receptor beta chain described here comes from a study of T cells in women clearing cervical HPV infection. Study-wide context: No precancer developed; the control's incident HPV16 infection cleared within 12 months.

On this clone: What it binds is unknown. The read comes to an end 3 residues before the CDR3 does, leaving the germline J gene to fill in the end.

The V gene's germline CDR1 is MNHNS and CDR2 SASEGT. V lost 3 bases to trimming and J lost 5 bases, with 10 bases between them. The CDR3 totals 13 residues. Study findings and constraints: Timing of associations relative to infection is unclear; T-cell subsets were not isolated. TRBV6-7 abundance was lower in cases than controls (around 0.11% versus 0.15%). Richness differences could reflect unmeasured T-cell content per sample.

Assay: immunoSEQ multiplex PCR; the TCRdb copy retains only in-frame clones and omits some. This repertoire includes under 50,000 clones. Sequenced material: blood buffy coat. The chain couples TRBV6-1 to TRBJ1-2, with no clear D. This TCR came from a woman aged 18-70 years with a cervical HPV16 infection that either progressed to CIN3+ or cleared (not recorded which). The covered CDR3 bases are TGTGCCAGCAGTGAGGTAACGGTATATGGC. The encoded protein is CASSEVTVYG. The CDR3 in full is CASSEVTVYGYTF.